This TCR beta chain was identified in a study of T cells in narcolepsy. At the level of the study: Healthy controls were enrolled alongside patients with narcolepsy type 1 or type 2. Study-wide results and caveats: Autoreactive clonotypes reportedly recurred in blood of same and different patients, not controls. Autoreactive HCRT-specific and TRIB2-specific clonotypes were marked in same-patient CSF-versus-blood CD4+ comparisons.

Method: immunoSEQ multiplex PCR; TCRdb's copy keeps in-frame clones and lacks some. The data contain around 35,000 clones, about 90% of them singletons. Germline lookup yields CDR1 SGHTA and CDR2 FQGNSA. V gave up 1 base and J gave up 8 bases, with 14 bases separating them. The CDR3 sequence is 14 residues long. Concerning this clone itself: Its antigen is not identified.

The receptor's source is a human donor with narcolepsy. This rearrangement joins TRBV7-2 to TRBJ1-2; D gene uncertain. Specimen: CD45RA- memory CD4+ T cells from PBMCs. The CDR3 region has the DNA TGTGCCAGCAGCTTAGATCGGGGAGCGGGAGGCTACACCTTC. Residues: CASSLDRGAGGYTF.